Sequencing of this T cell receptor beta chain was carried out in a study of cytomegalovirus exposure and HLA in healthy donors. The PCR contained 60 Vbeta and 13 Jbeta primers. Using immunoSEQ multiplex PCR, the repertoire was profiled, and TCRdb retains in-frame clones only, with some absent. The sample lists roughly 100,000 clones; roughly 76% were seen once. A note on this clone: The antigen is unknown.

Notes on the study in general: Trimming of TCR beta V- and J-genes showed a link, identified in a later analysis, to a missense DCLRE1C variant. Clonal expansion, a later analysis showed, was greater in HLA-associated TCR beta chains than in equally common others.

V lost 4 bases and J 5 bases, leaving 15 bases between the germline ends. The CDR3 is 15 amino acids. Germline CDR1 ENHRY, CDR2 SYGVKD. The sequence was obtained from a man younger than 45 in good health and CMV-seropositive. The chain couples TRBV10-3 to TRBJ1-5, with D maybe TRBD1 (6 bases). Sequencing was carried out using PBMCs. The CDR3 region is CAISANREGDQPQHF. CDR3 nucleotides: TGTGCCATCAGTGCTAACAGGGAGGGGGATCAGCCCCAGCATTTT.